The next 32 T cell receptor beta chains were all read from a single sample in a study of CD8 T cells in ankylosing spondylitis. TCRdb used MiXCR to reprocess the 5' RACE reads, holding one entry per CDR3 protein. The repertoire has 250,000 to 300,000 distinct CDR3 sequences, around 18% of them found once; the top ten carry 7.5% to 9.5%. Input material: blood, either unsorted or a sorted T cell fraction (not recorded which). The receptor set was obtained from a male donor with ankylosing spondylitis or in good health (not recorded which).

This clonotype was counted ten times or more. The rearrangement joins TRBV5-1 to TRBJ2-2; D might be TRBD1 (5 bases). V was clipped by 7 bases and J by 4 bases, with 11 bases between them. The CDR3 spans 13 residues. In germline, CDR1 is SGHRS, CDR2 YFSETQ. CDR3 loop: CASDPGLTGELFF. The CDR3 DNA reads as TGCGCCAGCGACCCAGGGCTCACCGGGGAGCTGTTTTTT.

This clonotype was picked up a small number of times. The chain links TRBV12-3 or TRBV12-4 to TRBJ2-7; perhaps D is TRBD1 or TRBD2 (5 bases each). The CDR3 runs to 11 residues. Trimming took 3 bases from V and 6 from J, leaving 6 bases between them. This CDR3 is CASSFGGEQYV. The DNA of the CDR3 is TGTGCCAGCAGTTTTGGGGGCGAGCAGTACGTC.

This clonotype was counted between two and nine times. The CDR3 DNA follows: TGCGCCAGCAGCCCCGGGTGGGGGAACACTGAAGCTTTCTTT. It translates to CASSPGWGNTEAFF. The J gene is TRBJ1-1, the V gene TRBV5-1; D ambiguous. V was shortened by 4 bases and J by 1 base, with 11 bases between the two germline ends. The CDR3 has 14 amino acids. Germline CDR1 and CDR2: SGHRS and YFSETQ.

This clonotype was counted ten times or more. The V gene is TRBV7-3, the J gene TRBJ2-2; possibly TRBD2 for D (6 bases). Trimming took 5 bases from V and 1 from J, leaving 8 bases between them. The germline V gene encodes CDR1 SGHTA and CDR2 FQGTGA. This CDR3 has 14 amino acids. The CDR3 DNA is TGTGCCAGCAGCCAGGGACTGAACACCGGGGAGCTGTTTTTT. This gives the protein CASSQGLNTGELFF.

This chain joins TRBV2 and TRBJ2-7; D ambiguous. V lost 6 bases, J lost 3 bases, and 18 bases lay in between. Germline V CDR1 and CDR2: SNHLY, FYNNEI. This CDR3 is built from 15 residues. CDR3 sequence reads: CASRLGVVQVYEQYV. Here the CDR3 DNA reads TGTGCCAGCAGGCTTGGGGTAGTCCAGGTCTACGAGCAGTACGTC.

This clonotype was observed a few times. This chain links TRBV15 with TRBJ1-1; the D is unclear. Trimming removed 5 bases at V and 5 bases at J, with 9 bases between. Looked up from germline, CDR1 is LNHNV and CDR2 is YYDKDF (reference sequence). The CDR3 spans 12 residues. CDR3 residues: CATSLSPTEAFF. DNA of the CDR3: TGTGCCACCAGCTTGTCCCCTACTGAAGCTTTCTTT.

This sequence joins TRBV6-4 and TRBJ2-3, with 9 bases fitting TRBD2. With V trimmed by 3 bases and J by 6 bases, 7 bases remained unmatched. The CDR3 sequence is 15 residues long. From germline, CDR1 is MRHNA and CDR2 SNTAGT. CDR3 region: CASSEAGGARDTQYF. In DNA form, the CDR3 reads TGTGCCAGCAGTGAGGCGGGAGGGGCGAGGGATACGCAGTATTTT.

The rearrangement links TRBV20-1 to TRBJ2-2, with D perhaps TRBD1 or TRBD2 (5 bases each). The CDR3 loop spans 14 amino acids. V was cut by 3 bases and J by 0 bases, with 8 bases left in between. Germline-derived CDR1 and CDR2 are DFQATT and SNEGSKA (reference sequence). The CDR3 loop reads CSARLGANTGELFF. CDR3 DNA: TGCAGTGCTAGGCTGGGGGCGAACACCGGGGAGCTGTTTTTT.

This clonotype was detected ten times or more. The chain has TRBV29-1 and TRBJ2-5; D gene ambiguous. Trimming shortened V by 2 bases and J by 4 bases, and 8 bases separated the two germline ends. The CDR3 length is 12 residues. Germline values: CDR1 SQVTM, CDR2 ANQGSEA. For the CDR3, the DNA is TGCAGCGTTGAACTCGTGGGAGAGACCCAGTACTTC. Translated, it gives CSVELVGETQYF.

The chain employs TRBV3-1 and TRBJ2-4; D possibly corresponds to TRBD2 (7 bases). V lost 0 bases to trimming and J lost 6 bases, with 18 bases between them. CDR1 LGHDT and CDR2 YNNKEL come from the germline V gene (reference sequence). The CDR3 totals 17 residues. This CDR3 is CASSQDPGGRVGNIQYF. CDR3 nucleotide sequence: TGTGCCAGCAGCCAAGATCCCGGGGGGCGGGTGGGAAACATTCAGTACTTC.

The gene calls are TRBV27 and TRBJ1-5; 7 bases agree with TRBD1. The junction had 9 bases not matched to a gene; V was cut back by 4 bases and J by 3 bases. Germline V gives CDR1 MNHEY, CDR2 SMNVEV (reference sequence). This CDR3 is 16 amino acids long. The CDR3 loop reads CASSSLRQGFNQPQHF. The CDR3, as DNA: TGTGCCAGCAGTTCCCTTCGACAGGGCTTCAATCAGCCCCAGCATTTT.

The rearrangement uses TRBV7-8 and TRBJ2-5; the D is unclear. The germline V gene has CDR1 SGHVS and CDR2 FQNEAQ. The CDR3 extends over 16 amino acids. V shed 0 bases and J shed 5 bases, with 16 bases lying between them. The CDR3 sequence: CASSLAPAGSGETQYF. The CDR3, as DNA: TGTGCCAGCAGCTTAGCACCGGCAGGTAGTGGGGAGACCCAGTACTTC.

This chain uses TRBV7-3 with TRBJ2-2; TRBD1 or TRBD2 may be the D gene (6 bases each). V dropped 1 base and J dropped 3 bases, with 18 bases sitting between them. The CDR3 contains 18 residues. Germline CDR1 and CDR2: SGHTA and FQGTGA. DNA of the CDR3: TGTGCCAGCAGCTTAATCCCCATGGGGGGCAGGGACACCGGGGAGCTGTTTTTT. It encodes CASSLIPMGGRDTGELFF.

The chain combines TRBV4-1 with TRBJ1-4, with D unclear. The CDR3 is 12 amino acids. V was clipped by 0 bases and J by 10 bases, with 6 bases between them. CDR1 and CDR2 from the germline V gene are MGHRA and YSYEKL. The CDR3 DNA follows: TGCGCCAGCAGCCAAGATGGCGGAAAACTGTTTTTT. This gives the protein CASSQDGGKLFF.

As for this clonotype: A read error may account for a junction end that differs from germline. V usage is TRBV5-1 and J usage is TRBJ2-1; D possibly corresponds to TRBD1 (5 bases). This CDR3 contains 15 residues. The germline CDR1 and CDR2 sequences are SGHRS and YFSETQ. CDR3 region: CTSSLVQGRYNEQFF. CDR3 nucleotide sequence: TGCACCAGCAGCTTGGTTCAGGGAAGATACAATGAGCAGTTCTTC.

This clonotype was found many times. The CDR3 loop reads CSARAPQGGYEQYV. CDR3 in DNA: TGCAGTGCTAGAGCTCCACAGGGGGGCTACGAGCAGTACGTC. This chain joins TRBV20-1 and TRBJ2-7, with TRBD1 matching over 8 bases. The ends lost 1 base at V and 3 bases at J; junction bases unmatched: 5. The germline gives CDR1 DFQATT, CDR2 SNEGSKA (reference sequence). This CDR3 has 14 amino acids.

This clonotype was observed at least ten times. The chain uses TRBV7-3 and TRBJ2-1; tentatively, D is TRBD1 or TRBD2 (7 bases each). Germline CDR1 is SGHTA and CDR2 is FQGTGA. The CDR3 length is 16 residues. Trimming removed 5 bases at V and 8 bases at J, with 22 bases between. The CDR3 sequence is CASSPQGGQGIHEQFF. The DNA for the CDR3 is TGTGCCAGCAGCCCCCAGGGGGGGCAGGGTATCCATGAGCAGTTCTTC. Variable domain in full (rest from reference TRBV7-3 and TRBJ2-1): GAGVSQTPSNKVTEKGKYVELRCDPISGHTALYWYRQSLGQGPEFLIYFQGTGAADDSGLPNDRFFAVRPEGSVSTLKIQRTERGDSAVYLCASSPQGGQGIHEQFFGPGTRLTVL.

This clonotype has at least ten counts. The J gene is TRBJ2-5, the V gene TRBV29-1; the match to TRBD2 covers 7 bases. This CDR3 region has 13 residues. The germline CDR1 and CDR2 sequences are SQVTM and ANQGSEA. J lost 4 bases, V lost 5 bases, and 7 bases had no gene match. CDR3 nucleotide sequence: TGCAGCGTTCCCCTTCGCGGGGGAGAGACCCAGTACTTC. Protein sequence: CSVPLRGGETQYF. The entire variable domain, with the rest obtained from reference TRBV29-1 and TRBJ2-5, is as follows: SAVISQKPSRDICQRGTSLTIQCQVDSQVTMMFWYRQQPGQSLTLIATANQGSEATYESGFVIDKFPISRPNLTFSTLTVSNMSPEDSSIYLCSVPLRGGETQYFGPGTRLLVL.

This clonotype was seen more than once but under ten times. V and J are TRBV29-1 and TRBJ1-6, with a tentative D call TRBD1 (5 bases). The CDR3 has 13 amino acids. V was shortened by 6 bases and J by 6 bases, with 12 bases between the two germline ends. CDR1 SQVTM and CDR2 ANQGSEA come from the germline V gene. CDR3 residues: CSVAVGVNSPLHF. The DNA for the CDR3 is TGCAGCGTCGCCGTAGGGGTTAATTCACCCCTCCACTTT.

This clonotype came up once. The chain uses TRBV7-9 and TRBJ2-1, with 9 nucleotides matching TRBD2. The CDR3 consists of 15 residues. The V gene end was trimmed by 4 bases and the J gene end by 4 bases; junction bases not matched to a gene: 5. The germline gives CDR1 SEHNR, CDR2 FQNEAQ (reference sequence). CDR3 DNA sequence: TGTGCCAGCAGCTCCCCTAGCGGGGCGTACAATGAGCAGTTCTTC. Amino acids: CASSSPSGAYNEQFF.

This clonotype was observed many times. The CDR3 sequence is CASSRGSSYNSPLHF. In DNA, the CDR3 is TGTGCCAGCAGCCGAGGTAGCTCCTATAATTCACCCCTCCACTTT. V usage is TRBV11-2 and J usage is TRBJ1-6; D call uncertain. Germline V lookup: CDR1 SGHAT, CDR2 FQNNGV. V lost 5 bases and J 0 bases, leaving 8 bases between the germline ends. The CDR3 totals 15 residues.

This clonotype showed up just a few times. J is TRBJ2-2 and V is TRBV5-1, with D tentatively TRBD1 (6 bases). The germline CDR1 and CDR2 sequences are SGHRS and YFSETQ. This CDR3 has 15 amino acids. Deletions cut 2 bases from V and 4 bases from J, with 12 bases between. The CDR3 DNA reads TGCGCCAGCAGCTTCTCTACAGGGAGCACCGGGGAGCTGTTTTTT. It translates to CASSFSTGSTGELFF.

This clonotype has more than one count but fewer than ten. The chain employs TRBV18 and TRBJ2-5, with D unclear. CDR3 length: 13 residues. Germline assignment: CDR1 KGHSH and CDR2 LQKENI. Trimming took 0 bases from V and 5 from J, leaving 7 bases between them. The CDR3 nucleotides are TGTGCCAGCTCACCACCGACTGGGGAGACCCAGTACTTC. This encodes CASSPPTGETQYF.

The V call is TRBV27, the J call TRBJ2-5; 9 bases are shared with TRBD1. The ends lost 7 bases at V and 4 bases at J; junction bases unmatched: 4. CDR1 is MNHEY and CDR2 is SMNVEV in the germline V gene (reference sequence). The CDR3 consists of 13 residues. The CDR3 sequence is CASTTDRGETQYF. The CDR3 bases are TGTGCCAGCACCACGGACAGGGGAGAGACCCAGTACTTC.

This clonotype was seen many times. The CDR3 DNA reads as TGTGCCAGCAGTAGGAGGGTGGTTGGAACTAATGAAAAACTGTTTTTT. It yields the protein CASSRRVVGTNEKLFF. The chain employs TRBV6-1 and TRBJ1-4, with no clear D. CDR1 is MNHNS and CDR2 is SASEGT in the germline V gene. Trimming shortened V by 5 bases and J by 1 base, and 14 bases separated the two germline ends. The length of the CDR3 is 16 residues.

The chain links TRBV20-1 to TRBJ1-4; perhaps TRBD1 as D (5 bases). There are 14 residues in the CDR3. Trimming took 5 bases from V and 7 from J, leaving 17 bases between them. Per the germline V gene, CDR1 is DFQATT and CDR2 is SNEGSKA (reference sequence). CDR3 residues: CSAGPGGVGEKLFF. CDR3 coding DNA: TGCAGTGCTGGACCCGGAGGGGTCGGTGAAAAACTGTTTTTT.

This clonotype was observed a handful of times. Here the CDR3 reads CASSHPRGPTEAFF. The CDR3 nucleotides read TGTGCCAGCTCACACCCGAGGGGGCCCACTGAAGCTTTCTTT. The chain uses TRBV18 and TRBJ1-1, with TRBD1 matching 7 bases. Germline values: CDR1 KGHSH, CDR2 LQKENI. The CDR3 extends over 14 amino acids. The J segment lost 4 bases and the V segment lost 4 bases, leaving 6 bases of the junction unmatched.

The J gene is TRBJ2-3, the V gene TRBV12-3 or TRBV12-4; 9 bases line up with TRBD2. The V gene end was trimmed by 6 bases and the J gene end by 2 bases; junction bases not matched to a gene: 6. This CDR3 comprises 15 residues. CDR3 amino acids: CASSVLAGNTDTQYF. CDR3 coding DNA: TGTGCCAGCAGCGTACTAGCGGGCAACACAGATACGCAGTATTTT.

The table lists this clonotype with a few counts. The chain has TRBV6-5 and TRBJ1-3; D uncertain. CDR1 and CDR2 from the germline V gene are MNHEY and SVGAGI. The ends were cut back, 2 bases at V and 0 bases at J, with 8 bases in the middle. The CDR3 is 15 amino acids. DNA for the CDR3: TGTGCCAGCAGTTACGAAGTATTCTCTGGAAACACCATATATTTT. Its protein product is CASSYEVFSGNTIYF.

V and J are TRBV29-1 and TRBJ1-1; possible D gene TRBD1, 6 bases. The V and J ends lost 7 bases and 0 bases respectively, with 12 bases between them. CDR1 is SQVTM, CDR2 ANQGSEA, per germline. CDR3 length: 13 residues. CDR3 sequence reads: CSARQDMNTEAFF. CDR3 DNA sequence: TGCAGCGCTCGACAGGACATGAACACTGAAGCTTTCTTT.

CDR3 sequence (DNA): TGTGCCAGCAGTTACTCCCAAGGGGGAGGATTCTTTAGCTATGGCTACACCTTC. Translation gives CASSYSQGGGFFSYGYTF. V gene TRBV6-5 combines with J gene TRBJ1-2, with a weak D call TRBD1 (6 bases). The CDR3 sequence is 18 residues long. V lost 0 bases, J lost 4 bases, and 21 bases lay in between. Germline lookup yields CDR1 MNHEY and CDR2 SVGAGI.

This CDR3 reads CASSLVAGNEQYV. The DNA of the CDR3 is TGTGCCAGCAGTTTAGTGGCAGGGAATGAGCAGTACGTC. This chain joins TRBV27 and TRBJ2-7; possible D gene TRBD1, 5 bases. Germline V CDR1 and CDR2: MNHEY, SMNVEV (reference sequence). Trimming pared 2 bases from V and 7 bases from J, leaving 12 bases between. CDR3 length: 13 residues.